This is a list of T cell receptor beta chains from one sample in a study of CD8+CD57+ T cells in acquired aplastic anemia. In TCRdb, the reads were re-called with MiXCR into one record per CDR3 protein. This table has about 150,000 distinct CDR3 sequences, about 52% appearing once. Sample: sorted CD4+, CD8+, or CD8+CD57+ T cells (not recorded which) from PBMCs. These receptors were taken from a human donor with aplastic anemia. Both conserved end residues are part of each CDR3. Each record gives: CDR3 length, J gene, V gene, CDR3 protein.

16 | TRBJ2-7 | TRBV9 | CASSVAGRVGIDEQYF
14 | TRBJ1-1 | TRBV29-1 | CSVVAGYGDTEAFF
13 | TRBJ2-3 | TRBV13 | CASSLEGEDMQYF
15 | TRBJ1-3 | TRBV19 | CASSIAGASGNTIYF
15 | TRBJ1-2 | TRBV19 | CASSVRTQGYYGYTF
13 | TRBJ1-2 | TRBV7-8 | CASKDALTHGYTF
12 | TRBJ1-1 | TRBV7-9 | CASSYPDREAFF
16 | TRBJ2-5 | TRBV6-5 | CASSYIPDLAPETQYF
13 | TRBJ2-3 | TRBV7-1 | CASSASGPDTQYF
15 | TRBJ2-7 | TRBV10-2 | CASSESSRGPYEQYF
15 | TRBJ2-2 | TRBV29-1 | CSVRGRGGNTGELFF
14 | TRBJ2-1 | TRBV2 | CASSEVAGGLDQFF
12 | TRBJ1-6 | TRBV7-2 | CASSLYRSPLHF
16 | TRBJ2-7 | TRBV19 | CASSRTGARGTYEQYF
14 | TRBJ1-1 | TRBV5-6 | CASSLGVTAIEAFF
15 | TRBJ2-7 | TRBV15 | CATSRVGSIAVEQYF
13 | TRBJ1-2 | TRBV6-1 | CASSDRGTNGYTF
14 | TRBJ2-1 | TRBV2 | CASSEHRGYNEQFF
14 | TRBJ2-7 | TRBV11-3 | CASSSGPGTDERYF
13 | TRBJ2-3 | TRBV29-1 | CSVLQGPTDTQYF
15 | TRBJ1-3 | TRBV6-1 | CASSASLGMGNTIYF
12 | TRBJ2-7 | TRBV7-9 | CASSPGGSGQYF
14 | TRBJ1-6 | TRBV7-6 | CASALTGANSPLHF
14 | TRBJ2-7 | TRBV20-1 | CSARGGTARNEQYF
15 | TRBJ1-2 | TRBV19 | CASSRLGTGNYGYTF
16 | TRBJ2-7 | TRBV20-1 | CSARDLLAGLPYEQYF